This entry lists 14 T cell receptor beta chains sequenced from one sample in a study of blood T cells in healthy people across ages. Alongside a J-beta primer mix, a sample-barcoded 5' primer served in a second PCR lasting about 7 to 12 cycles. TCRdb re-called the 5' RACE reads with MiXCR, one entry per CDR3 protein. The table includes fewer than 2,000,000 distinct CDR3 sequences, roughly 32% detected once. The sequenced material came from blood. Receptors originate from a woman under 40 in good health.

Worth noting for this clonotype: Germline is not matched at one junction end, which may reflect a read error. The chain has TRBV27 and TRBJ2-1; D ambiguous. Germline V gives CDR1 MNHEY, CDR2 SMNVEV (reference sequence). The length of the CDR3 is 13 residues. CDR3 protein: CANSLDGYNEQFF. The CDR3 DNA is TGTGCCAACAGTCTTGACGGATACAATGAGCAGTTCTTC.

The genes are TRBV5-1 and TRBJ2-1; TRBD2 might be the D (6 bases). Germline V gives CDR1 SGHRS, CDR2 YFSETQ. Trimming pared 1 base from V and 9 bases from J, leaving 11 bases between. The CDR3 contains 13 residues. CDR3 amino acids: CASSLTSLAEQFF. DNA for the CDR3: TGCGCCAGCAGCTTGACTAGCCTCGCTGAGCAGTTCTTC.

The rearrangement joins TRBV7-9 to TRBJ2-5; 8 bases agree with TRBD1. The CDR3 is 16 amino acids. V lost 5 bases to trimming and J lost 2 bases; unmatched junction nucleotides: 10. Germline CDR1 is SEHNR and CDR2 is FQNEAQ (reference sequence). The CDR3 loop reads CASSADRGGGQETQYF. The CDR3 nucleotides read TGTGCCAGCAGCGCAGACAGGGGAGGTGGGCAAGAGACCCAGTACTTC.

This rearrangement joins TRBV5-1 to TRBJ2-1; D may correspond to TRBD1 or TRBD2 (5 bases each). CDR1 and CDR2 from the germline V gene are SGHRS and YFSETQ. The V end lost 2 bases, the J end lost 8 bases, and 23 bases lay between the germline ends. The length of the CDR3 is 17 residues. Here the CDR3 DNA reads TGCGCCAGCAGCTTTTCTAACGGGGCCCTTCAGGGAGATGAGCAGTTCTTC. Translated, it gives CASSFSNGALQGDEQFF. Together with reference TRBV5-1 and TRBJ2-1, the CDR3 gives the full variable domain: KAGVTQTPRYLIKTRGQQVTLSCSPISGHRSVSWYQQTPGQGLQFLFEYFSETQRNKGNFPGRFSGRQFSNSRSEMNVSTLELGDSALYLCASSFSNGALQGDEQFFGPGTRLTVL.

As for this clonotype: With a much larger clone just one base away, this may be a read error. CDR3 coding DNA: TGTGTCAGCAGCTTACAGGGGCAAGCAGATACGCAGTATTTT. Its protein product is CVSSLQGQADTQYF. The rearrangement links TRBV7-9 to TRBJ2-3; 7 positions agree with TRBD1. Germline V gene sequence: CDR1 SEHNR, CDR2 FQNEAQ (reference sequence). This CDR3 contains 14 residues.

This clonotype was observed a handful of times. V is TRBV9 and J is TRBJ2-7; 11 bases align to TRBD2. The germline CDR1 and CDR2 sequences are SGDLS and YYNGEE. The CDR3 runs 15 residues. With 3 bases clipped from V and 2 bases from J, the junction kept 4 bases outside the gene matches. The CDR3 DNA reads TGTGCCAGCAGCGCCTTAGCGGGGGGGGCCTACGAGCAGTACTTC. Its protein is CASSALAGGAYEQYF.

V and J are TRBV29-1 and TRBJ1-2; 8 bases are shared with TRBD1. The V gene's germline CDR1 is SQVTM and CDR2 ANQGSEA. With V trimmed by 4 bases and J by 7 bases, 17 bases remained unmatched. CDR3 length: 16 amino acids. The CDR3 nucleotides read TGCAGCGTTGTGGGGCGGACAGGGATATCTGCTGGTGGCTACACCTTC. Translating it yields CSVVGRTGISAGGYTF.

This clonotype has more than one count but fewer than ten. The rearrangement uses TRBV6-1 and TRBJ1-2; no definite D call. The CDR3 consists of 14 residues. Germline CDR1 and CDR2: MNHNS and SASEGT. Deletions cut 3 bases from V and 4 bases from J, with 12 bases between. The CDR3 loop reads CASSDQAEGYGYTF. DNA of the CDR3: TGTGCCAGCAGTGACCAAGCAGAGGGCTATGGCTACACCTTC.

Comments on this clonotype: An end of the junction does not agree with germline; a read error may underlie this. The chain has TRBV29-1 and TRBJ2-7; possibly TRBD1 for D (6 bases). The CDR3 spans 14 residues. The germline CDR1 and CDR2 sequences are SQVTM and ANQGSEA. This chain's CDR3 is CSVSGTQSSYERYF. For the CDR3, the DNA is TGCAGCGTCTCCGGGACACAATCCTCCTACGAGCGGTACTTC.

This clonotype was found many times. The J gene is TRBJ2-4, the V gene TRBV5-5, with D possibly matching TRBD1 (6 bases). Deletions cut 4 bases from V and 1 base from J, with 9 bases between. In germline, CDR1 is SGHKS, CDR2 YYEKEE (reference sequence). The CDR3 covers 14 residues. The CDR3 bases are TGTGCCAGCAGCCCGCAGGGGGCCAAAAACATTCAGTACTTC. Translation gives CASSPQGAKNIQYF.

The V call is TRBV2, the J call TRBJ1-5; D unclear. Germline-derived CDR1 and CDR2 are SNHLY and FYNNEI. Between the trimmed V and J ends, which lost 8 bases and 4 bases, there was a span of 12 bases. This CDR3 has 13 residues. The CDR3 nucleotides read TGTGCCAGCGGAGCAGCTCCAAATCAGCCCCAGCATTTT. Its protein is CASGAAPNQPQHF. The entire variable domain, with the rest obtained from reference TRBV2 and TRBJ1-5, is as follows: EPEVTQTPSHQVTQMGQEVILRCVPISNHLYFYWYRQILGQKVEFLVSFYNNEISEKSEIFDDQFSVERPDGSNFTLKIRSTKLEDSAMYFCASGAAPNQPQHFGDGTRLSIL.

The rearrangement links TRBV6-5 to TRBJ2-7; 7 nucleotides line up with TRBD2. Germline loops: CDR1 MNHEY, CDR2 SVGAGI. The CDR3 is 15 amino acids. The trim removed 7 bases at V and 4 bases at J, leaving 13 bases unmatched. CDR3 nucleotide sequence: TGTGCCAGCACGCCGGGGACTGACGGGAGGTACGAGCAGTACTTC. Residues: CASTPGTDGRYEQYF.

This clonotype was seen a handful of times. V usage is TRBV7-9 and J usage is TRBJ1-1; D not resolved. The V end lost 1 base, the J end lost 8 bases, and 11 bases lay between the germline ends. The CDR3 length is 13 residues. Germline values: CDR1 SEHNR, CDR2 FQNEAQ (reference sequence). CDR3 DNA: TGTGCCAGCAGCTTAGGGCATCTCGGGGAAGCTTTCTTT. This translates into CASSLGHLGEAFF.

This clonotype has more than one count but fewer than ten. The chain employs TRBV20-1 and TRBJ2-5, with 9 bases matching TRBD1. This CDR3 comprises 14 residues. The V segment lost 5 bases and the J segment 4 bases; nucleotides outside the gene matches: 8. The germline gives CDR1 DFQATT, CDR2 SNEGSKA (reference sequence). The CDR3 nucleotides read TGCAGTGCTGTATACAGGGGGCGCGCAGAGACCCAGTACTTC. Its protein is CSAVYRGRAETQYF.